A single sample gave rise to the 10 T cell receptor beta chains below, sequenced in a study of CD8 T cells in ankylosing spondylitis. No antigen has been assigned to these receptors. Notes on the study in general: A TCR beta motif of several highly homologous variants seemed to mark ankylosing spondylitis blood.

TCRdb fed the 5' RACE reads into MiXCR, producing one record per CDR3 protein. The sample includes around 540,000 distinct CDR3 sequences, over 9.5% of them seen just once. Source material: blood, either unsorted or a sorted T cell fraction (not recorded which). All receptors come from a male donor with ankylosing spondylitis.

J is TRBJ1-2 and V is TRBV20-1, with D perhaps matching TRBD1 (6 bases). Trimming cost V 2 bases and J 6 bases, with 16 bases left between them. The CDR3 loop spans 14 amino acids. In germline, CDR1 is DFQATT, CDR2 SNEGSKA (reference sequence). CDR3 nucleotides: TGCAGTGCTAGAACGCTACCAGGGGCGCATGGCTACACCTTC. It codes for CSARTLPGAHGYTF.

This clonotype was recorded a few times. The J gene is TRBJ2-1, the V gene TRBV24-1; D perhaps matches TRBD2 (6 bases). V was shortened by 9 bases and J by 5 bases, with 19 bases between the two germline ends. The length of the CDR3 is 15 residues. Germline CDR1 KGHDR, CDR2 SFDVKD. The DNA of the CDR3 is TGTGCCACCGGTCTTGGTTCGGGAGCGGACAATGAGCAGTTCTTC. This translates into CATGLGSGADNEQFF.

In this sample, this clonotype turned up a few times. The CDR3 region has the DNA TGTGCCAGCCTTACTACAGGGGGCGGTGAAGCTTTCTTT. This encodes CASLTTGGGEAFF. The rearrangement links TRBV7-9 to TRBJ1-1; TRBD1 aligns across 9 bases. J gave up 7 bases and V 8 bases, and 8 bases lay outside the gene matches. CDR3 length equals 13 residues. Germline loops: CDR1 SEHNR, CDR2 FQNEAQ (reference sequence).

The V and J genes are TRBV7-2 and TRBJ2-1, with 8 bases lining up with TRBD2. The germline gives CDR1 SGHTA, CDR2 FQGNSA. V lost 5 bases and J lost 0; bases outside the gene matches: 6. The CDR3 runs 16 residues. The CDR3 DNA reads TGTGCCAGCAGCCCCCGACTAGCGCTCTCCTACAATGAGCAGTTCTTC. Translating gives CASSPRLALSYNEQFF.

This clonotype occurred a few times. The V call is TRBV5-1, the J call TRBJ2-2, with D tentatively TRBD1 or TRBD2 (5 bases each). There are 14 residues in the CDR3. The germline gives CDR1 SGHRS, CDR2 YFSETQ. The ends were cut back, 5 bases at V and 3 bases at J, with 11 bases in the middle. CDR3 protein: CASRGVQDTGELFF. CDR3 nucleotide sequence: TGCGCCAGCAGGGGGGTGCAGGACACCGGGGAGCTGTTTTTT.

The chain uses TRBV12-3 or TRBV12-4 and TRBJ1-5; D is possibly TRBD1 (5 bases). The CDR3 has 15 residues. Trimming stripped 5 bases from V and 4 bases from J, with 15 bases between. The CDR3 DNA follows: TGTGCCAGCAGTACCGACAGCTTTCGTAATCAGCCCCAGCATTTT. Encoded protein: CASSTDSFRNQPQHF.

This clonotype appeared a few times. The gene calls are TRBV5-1 and TRBJ2-1, with D unclear. Germline V gene lookup returns CDR1 SGHRS and CDR2 YFSETQ. The ends were cut back, 3 bases at V and 0 bases at J, with 19 bases in the middle. The CDR3 is made up of 18 amino acids. For the CDR3, the DNA is TGCGCCAGCAGCTCCCGGGCCTCAACTCCAAGCTCCTACAATGAGCAGTTCTTC. Translation: CASSSRASTPSSYNEQFF.

In this sample, this clonotype turned up a few times. The chain combines TRBV2 with TRBJ2-7; D remains ambiguous. V was cut by 2 bases and J by 3 bases, with 14 bases left in between. CDR3 length equals 15 residues. Per germline, CDR1 SNHLY and CDR2 FYNNEI. The CDR3 sequence: CASSESSVPGYEQYV. The CDR3 DNA sequence: TGTGCCAGCAGTGAAAGTAGTGTGCCAGGCTACGAGCAGTACGTC.

The chain combines TRBV5-6 with TRBJ2-3, with D perhaps matching TRBD2 (6 bases). Germline V gene sequence: CDR1 SGHDT, CDR2 YYEEEE. Deletions cut 2 bases from V and 6 bases from J, with 13 bases between. There are 14 residues in the CDR3. CDR3 DNA: TGTGCCAGCAGCTTTGGTCCGGGGGACGATACGCAGTATTTT. Translated, it gives CASSFGPGDDTQYF.

This clonotype was seen many times. The chain links TRBV6-6 to TRBJ1-4, with unresolved D. V lost 0 bases to trimming and J lost 5 bases, with 1 base between them. Per germline, CDR1 MNHNY and CDR2 SVGAGI (reference sequence). This CDR3 is built from 12 residues. The CDR3 nucleotides are TGTGCCAGCAGTTACTCGAATGAAAAACTGTTTTTT. Translated: CASSYSNEKLFF.